Shown below are 21 T cell receptor beta chains from a single sample sequenced in a study of T cell clones after liver transplantation. Libraries were prepared by immunoSEQ multiplex PCR; TCRdb keeps only in-frame clonotypes and omits some of them. In the table there are tens of thousands of clones, roughly 80% of which are singletons. The sample in question was CD4+ T cells from blood, obtained around 50 months after liver transplant. These TCRs come from a human patient who received a liver transplant. Among the T cells, some may be from the graft donor.

The gene calls are TRBV7-2 and TRBJ1-2; tentative D call: TRBD1 (5 bases). This CDR3 comprises 14 residues. From germline, CDR1 is SGHTA and CDR2 FQGNSA. V gave up 5 bases and J gave up 1 base, with 11 bases separating them. CDR3 amino acids: CASSPHGGNYGYTF. The CDR3 DNA sequence: TGTGCCAGCAGCCCGCACGGGGGTAACTATGGCTACACCTTC.

The chain combines TRBV27 with TRBJ1-4, with TRBD1 as a possible D gene (5 bases). V gave up 1 base and J gave up 5 bases, with 14 bases separating them. The CDR3 spans 16 residues. Germline assignment: CDR1 MNHEY and CDR2 SMNVEV (reference sequence). The CDR3 region is CASSLWGTSGNEKLFF. DNA for the CDR3: TGTGCCAGCAGTTTATGGGGGACGTCGGGAAATGAAAAACTGTTTTTT. Filled out from reference TRBV27 and TRBJ1-4, the complete variable domain reads EAQVTQNPRYLITVTGKKLTVTCSQNMNHEYMSWYRQDPGLGLRQIYYSMNVEVTDKGDVPEGYKVSRKEKRNFPLILESPSPNQTSLYFCASSLWGTSGNEKLFFGSGTQLSVL.

This chain links TRBV7-2 with TRBJ1-1; the D gene is possibly TRBD1 (5 bases). The germline V gene has CDR1 SGHTA and CDR2 FQGNSA. This CDR3 is 15 amino acids long. Trimming removed 1 base at V and 3 bases at J, with 12 bases between. CDR3 DNA: TGTGCCAGCAGCTTAGGGGTCAGGGATGACACTGAAGCTTTCTTT. It specifies CASSLGVRDDTEAFF.

J is TRBJ2-1 and V is TRBV11-2; possible D gene TRBD2, 6 bases. The germline CDR1 and CDR2 sequences are SGHAT and FQNNGV. The V gene lost 7 bases and the J gene lost 0 bases, with 16 bases spanning the gap. This CDR3 has 16 amino acids. The CDR3 here is CASTLRTSNSYNEQFF. DNA of the CDR3: TGTGCCAGCACCCTTAGAACTAGCAACTCCTACAATGAGCAGTTCTTC.

This rearrangement joins TRBV19 to TRBJ2-2, with 7 bases lining up with TRBD2. This CDR3 is 17 amino acids long. Germline loops: CDR1 LNHDA, CDR2 SQIVND (reference sequence). V lost 1 base to trimming and J lost 2 bases; unmatched junction nucleotides: 7. The CDR3 DNA reads as TGTGCCAGTAGTATAGGGGCTAGCGGAGCAAACACCGGGGAGCTGTTTTTT. Its translation: CASSIGASGANTGELFF.

This clone was seen only a few times. This chain joins TRBV14 and TRBJ1-2; no definite D call. CDR3 length: 12 amino acids. The germline CDR1 and CDR2 sequences are SGHDN and FVKESK. The V end was cut by 2 bases, the J end by 4 bases, with 5 bases between. The CDR3: CASSQFPYGYTF. CDR3 in DNA: TGTGCCAGCAGCCAATTTCCCTATGGCTACACCTTC.

V and J are TRBV11-1 and TRBJ2-3; D possibly matches TRBD1 or TRBD2 (5 bases each). The ends were cut back, 4 bases at V and 9 bases at J, with 17 bases in the middle. The CDR3 is 14 residues long. Germline-derived CDR1 and CDR2 are SGHAT and FQDESV (reference sequence). CDR3 protein: CASSSGREGLTQYF. The DNA for the CDR3 is TGTGCCAGCAGCTCTGGCAGGGAAGGACTGACGCAGTATTTT.

The chain combines TRBV20-1 with TRBJ1-1; no definite D call. The CDR3 sequence is 11 residues long. Germline V gene data show CDR1 as DFQATT and CDR2 as SNEGSKA (reference sequence). Trimming stripped 7 bases from V and 8 bases from J, with 14 bases between. The CDR3 sequence is CSVGDPTEAFF. In nucleotides, the CDR3 is TGCAGTGTTGGAGACCCGACCGAAGCTTTCTTT.

This chain links TRBV5-1 with TRBJ1-4; a possible D gene is TRBD1 (5 bases). V was pared by 0 bases and J by 2 bases, with 8 bases between. Germline V gene sequence: CDR1 SGHRS, CDR2 YFSETQ. CDR3 length: 15 residues. The CDR3 DNA follows: TGCGCCAGCAGCTTGGAAGGGGAGACTAATGAAAAACTGTTTTTT. As protein: CASSLEGETNEKLFF.

The gene calls are TRBV10-3 and TRBJ2-3; D might be TRBD2 (7 bases). CDR3 length: 12 residues. Germline CDR1 reads ENHRY; CDR2 reads SYGVKD. Between the trimmed V and J ends, which lost 11 bases and 5 bases, there was a span of 14 bases. Here the CDR3 DNA reads TGTGCCTCCGAGGGGGGGGGAGATACGCAGTATTTT. Encoded protein: CASEGGGDTQYF.

This chain connects TRBV10-3 to TRBJ2-2; either TRBD1 or TRBD2 may fit D (5 bases each). Germline CDR1 reads ENHRY; CDR2 reads SYGVKD. Trimming cost V 0 bases and J 5 bases, with 10 bases left between them. The CDR3 consists of 15 residues. The CDR3 region is CAISESQGGTGELFF. In DNA, the CDR3 is TGTGCCATCAGTGAGTCCCAGGGCGGGACCGGGGAGCTGTTTTTT.

The chain is built from TRBV25-1 and TRBJ2-6; D ambiguous. The CDR3 totals 15 residues. CDR1 is MGHDK and CDR2 is SYGVNS in the germline V gene. Trimming took 3 bases from V and 0 from J, leaving 6 bases between them. CDR3 sequence (DNA): TGTGCCAGCAGTGATATAAACTCTGGGGCCAACGTCCTGACTTTC. Amino acid sequence: CASSDINSGANVLTF. The full variable domain, in which reference TRBV25-1 and TRBJ2-6 provide the parts outside the CDR3, is EADIYQTPRYLVIGTGKKITLECSQTMGHDKMYWYQQDPGMELHLIHYSYGVNSTEKGDLSSESTVSRIRTEHFPLTLESARPSHTSQYLCASSDINSGANVLTFGAGSRLTVL.

V is TRBV6-5 and J is TRBJ2-3, with 7 bases lining up with TRBD2. CDR1 and CDR2 from the germline V gene are MNHEY and SVGAGI. V lost 7 bases to trimming and J lost 5 bases; unmatched junction nucleotides: 9. The CDR3 totals 14 residues. The CDR3 region is CASNRLAGQDTQYF. The CDR3 nucleotides are TGTGCCAGCAACCGACTAGCTGGGCAAGATACGCAGTATTTT.

V and J are TRBV18 and TRBJ1-1; TRBD1 aligns across 8 bases. J lost 1 base, V lost 3 bases, and 1 base had no gene match. The CDR3 totals 14 residues. Germline CDR1 reads KGHSH; CDR2 reads LQKENI. CDR3 sequence (DNA): TGTGCCAGCTCACCCGGGACAGGGAACACTGAAGCTTTCTTT. It specifies CASSPGTGNTEAFF.

The chain combines TRBV2 with TRBJ1-4; D ambiguous. The germline V and J ends were trimmed by 6 bases and 0 bases, with 8 bases remaining between them. Germline-derived CDR1 and CDR2 are SNHLY and FYNNEI. The CDR3 is made up of 14 amino acids. In DNA form, the CDR3 reads TGTGCCAGCAGGTTACACCCAACTAATGAAAAACTGTTTTTT. This gives the protein CASRLHPTNEKLFF.

V is TRBV21-1 and J is TRBJ2-3; TRBD2 was called by the table and not checked on the DNA. TRBV21-1 is described as a pseudogene. This CDR3 has 18 amino acids. The CDR3 DNA follows: TGTGCCAGCAGCAAGGGACTAGCGGGAAAACGCACGGGAGATACGCAGTATTTT. Its translation: CASSKGLAGKRTGDTQYF.

This chain connects TRBV4-1 to TRBJ1-2; 7 nucleotides agree with TRBD1. This CDR3 is built from 16 residues. The germline V gene has CDR1 MGHRA and CDR2 YSYEKL. V trimming: 1 base; J trimming: 5 bases; junction bases outside the gene matches: 10. CDR3 in DNA: TGCGCCAGCAGCCAAGGGTGGGACAGCAGCTTTTATGGCTACACCTTC. Translation gives CASSQGWDSSFYGYTF.

Note on this clone: This sample also contains other DNA sequences that code for the same CDR3. The chain carries TRBV29-1 and TRBJ2-3; D is ambiguous. Germline V lookup: CDR1 SQVTM, CDR2 ANQGSEA. Trimming shortened V by 3 bases and J by 0 bases, and 4 bases separated the two germline ends. The CDR3 spans 12 residues. Written as DNA, the CDR3 is TGCAGCGTTGAGGACAGCACAGATACGCAGTATTTT. Translating gives CSVEDSTDTQYF.

J is TRBJ1-4 and V is TRBV13; 11 nucleotides match TRBD1. Germline CDR1 PRHDT, CDR2 FYEKMQ (reference sequence). J gave up 6 bases and V 5 bases, and 5 bases lay outside the gene matches. The CDR3 contains 15 residues. The CDR3 region is CASSGPGQGDEKLFF. CDR3 nucleotide sequence: TGTGCCAGCAGCGGGCCGGGACAGGGGGATGAAAAACTGTTTTTT.

J is TRBJ2-6 and V is TRBV5-1; D is uncertain. CDR1 SGHRS and CDR2 YFSETQ come from the germline V gene. Trimming took 4 bases from V and 1 from J, leaving 6 bases between them. This CDR3 is 14 amino acids long. The CDR3 region has the DNA TGCGCCAGCAGCGAACAATCTGGGGCCAACGTCCTGACTTTC. This gives the protein CASSEQSGANVLTF.

This clone appeared once. This chain joins TRBV30 and TRBJ1-2, with D tentatively TRBD1 (5 bases). The CDR3 totals 13 residues. Germline lookup yields CDR1 GTSNPN and CDR2 SVGIG (reference sequence). V was trimmed by 4 bases and J by 2 bases, leaving 11 bases between them. The chain's CDR3 is CAWKDQGNYGYTF. The CDR3, as DNA: TGTGCCTGGAAAGACCAGGGAAACTATGGCTACACCTTC.